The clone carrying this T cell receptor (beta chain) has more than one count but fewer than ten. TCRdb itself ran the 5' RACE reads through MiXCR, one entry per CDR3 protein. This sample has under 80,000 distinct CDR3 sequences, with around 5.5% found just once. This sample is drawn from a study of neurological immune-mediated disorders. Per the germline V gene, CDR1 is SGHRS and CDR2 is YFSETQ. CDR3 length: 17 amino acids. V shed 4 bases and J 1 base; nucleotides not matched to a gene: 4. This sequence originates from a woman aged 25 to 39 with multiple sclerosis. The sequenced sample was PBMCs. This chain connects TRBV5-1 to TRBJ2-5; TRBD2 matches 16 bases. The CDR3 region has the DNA TGCGCCAGCAGCGGGACTAGCGGGGGGGCTTCCCAAGAGACCCAGTACTTC. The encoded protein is CASSGTSGGASQETQYF.